These 21 T cell receptor beta chains originate from one sample sequenced in a study of graft-versus-host responses after intestinal transplantation. Produced via immunoSEQ multiplex PCR; TCRdb's table is partial and in-frame only. The sample has about 78,000 clones, roughly 84% seen once. No antigen has been assigned to these receptors. Sequenced material: unstimulated CD8+ T cells sorted from spleen or lymph node cells, taken before transplant. The origin of the receptors is a human donor who was the organ donor for an intestinal transplant.

In the case of this clone: Additional DNA sequences in this sample encode the identical CDR3. Here the CDR3 reads CASSLTRYGYTF. CDR3 coding DNA: TGTGCCAGCAGCCTTACCAGGTATGGCTACACCTTC. This chain uses TRBV28 with TRBJ1-2; D is undetermined. Germline V gene sequence: CDR1 MDHEN, CDR2 SYDVKM. This CDR3 has 12 residues. Trimming took off 6 bases at V and 5 bases at J, with 10 bases between the two ends.

The count of this clone is one. This rearrangement joins TRBV7-6 to TRBJ1-1, with 11 bases matching TRBD1. Looked up from germline, CDR1 is SGHVS and CDR2 is FNYEAQ. Germline trimming cut 5 bases from V and 13 bases from J; bases unmatched to any gene: 12. This CDR3 has 14 amino acids. DNA for the CDR3: TGTGCCAGCAGCCCTCGGGACAGGGGGGTTCGACGTTTCTTT. Translated: CASSPRDRGVRRFF.

For the CDR3, the DNA is TGTGCCAGCAGTTTTCTGACAGGGGGGATCAATGAGCAGTTCTTC. Protein sequence: CASSFLTGGINEQFF. This chain links TRBV27 with TRBJ2-1, with 9 nucleotides matching TRBD1. Per the germline V gene, CDR1 is MNHEY and CDR2 is SMNVEV (reference sequence). Germline trimming cut 3 bases from V and 6 bases from J; bases unmatched to any gene: 6. The CDR3 sequence is 15 residues long.

V and J are TRBV29-1 and TRBJ1-1; D remains unclear. Germline V gene data show CDR1 as SQVTM and CDR2 as ANQGSEA. V lost 4 bases and J lost 2, with 5 bases in between. The CDR3 contains 11 residues. The CDR3 loop is CSVGYNTEAFF. The DNA of the CDR3 is TGCAGCGTTGGTTATAACACTGAAGCTTTCTTT. Using reference TRBV29-1 and TRBJ1-1 for the parts outside the CDR3, the full variable domain is SAVISQKPSRDICQRGTSLTIQCQVDSQVTMMFWYRQQPGQSLTLIATANQGSEATYESGFVIDKFPISRPNLTFSTLTVSNMSPEDSSIYLCSVGYNTEAFFGQGTRLTVV.

This clone has a single count. V and J are TRBV19 and TRBJ1-1, with D possibly matching TRBD1 (5 bases). The germline V gene encodes CDR1 LNHDA and CDR2 SQIVND (reference sequence). V was clipped by 5 bases and J by 7 bases, with 5 bases between them. The CDR3 has 10 amino acids. The CDR3 nucleotides are TGTGCCAGTAGTGGGGGTGAAGCTTTCTTT. Translation gives CASSGGEAFF.

The chain couples TRBV9 to TRBJ2-7, with D possibly matching TRBD2 (5 bases). CDR1 SGDLS and CDR2 YYNGEE come from the germline V gene. Trimming took off 4 bases at V and 3 bases at J, with 11 bases between the two ends. The CDR3 is 13 residues long. The CDR3 sequence: CASSPGGNYEQYF. The CDR3 nucleotides read TGTGCCAGCAGCCCCGGAGGCAACTACGAGCAGTACTTC.

The chain combines TRBV19 with TRBJ2-2, with D possibly TRBD1 on 6 matching bases. V was pared by 9 bases and J by 5 bases, with 10 bases between. CDR3 length equals 12 residues. Germline values: CDR1 LNHDA, CDR2 SQIVND (reference sequence). Here the CDR3 reads CASRGNTGELFF. The CDR3 bases are TGTGCCAGCAGGGGAAATACCGGGGAGCTGTTTTTT.

The chain is built from TRBV19 and TRBJ1-5, with D possibly matching TRBD1 (5 bases). V was pared by 3 bases and J by 6 bases, with 12 bases between. The CDR3 consists of 14 residues. Germline lookup yields CDR1 LNHDA and CDR2 SQIVND (reference sequence). The CDR3 here is CASSILGGSQPQHF. The CDR3 bases are TGTGCCAGTAGTATTCTGGGGGGAAGTCAGCCCCAGCATTTT.

The chain combines TRBV6-6 with TRBJ1-2; D is undetermined. This CDR3 region has 13 residues. CDR1 is MNHNY and CDR2 is SVGAGI in the germline V gene (reference sequence). V was cut by 3 bases and J by 1 base, with 6 bases left in between. The CDR3 region has the DNA TGTGCCAGCAGTTATCAATTTAACTATGGCTACACCTTC. This gives the protein CASSYQFNYGYTF.

The chain links TRBV6-6 to TRBJ1-1, with 10 bases fitting TRBD1. Trimming removed 5 bases from V and 5 bases from J; junction bases left unmatched: 5. Germline assignment: CDR1 MNHNY and CDR2 SVGAGI (reference sequence). The length of the CDR3 is 14 residues. The CDR3 spells CASSNGQGGTEAFF. CDR3 coding DNA: TGTGCCAGCAGTAACGGACAGGGGGGAACTGAAGCTTTCTTT.

The genes are TRBV4-1 and TRBJ1-1, with 7 bases matching TRBD1. CDR3 length: 15 amino acids. The ends lost 0 bases at V and 6 bases at J; junction bases unmatched: 7. The V gene's germline CDR1 is MGHRA and CDR2 YSYEKL. The CDR3 coding sequence is TGCGCCAGCAGCCAAGATACATCCGGGACAGCTGAAGCTTTCTTT. It translates to CASSQDTSGTAEAFF.

The V gene is TRBV30, the J gene TRBJ1-6; possible D gene TRBD1, 5 bases. From germline, CDR1 is GTSNPN and CDR2 SVGIG (reference sequence). The CDR3 length is 15 residues. V gave up 2 bases and J gave up 9 bases, with 17 bases separating them. In DNA form, the CDR3 reads TGTGCCTGGAGTCGTAAGGGACCTGGGGGTTCACCCCTCCACTTT. This gives the protein CAWSRKGPGGSPLHF.

This chain's CDR3 is CASSEVQSWGRISQPQHF. For the CDR3, the DNA is TGTGCCAGCAGTGAAGTCCAATCCTGGGGGCGGATCAGTCAGCCCCAGCATTTT. This chain joins TRBV6-1 and TRBJ1-5; D perhaps matches TRBD1 (6 bases). The CDR3 runs to 18 residues. The V gene lost 1 base and the J gene lost 6 bases, with 22 bases spanning the gap. Germline CDR1 reads MNHNS; CDR2 reads SASEGT.

The V and J genes are TRBV10-3 and TRBJ2-1; TRBD2 agrees at 12 bases. The CDR3 loop spans 16 amino acids. CDR1 is ENHRY and CDR2 is SYGVKD in the germline V gene. Trimming took 7 bases from V and 4 from J; bases not matched to a gene: 8. The CDR3: CAIMETSGGTYNEQFF. CDR3 bases: TGTGCCATCATGGAGACTAGCGGGGGCACTTACAATGAGCAGTTCTTC.

The chain links TRBV9 to TRBJ2-1, with 11 bases lining up with TRBD2. The length of the CDR3 is 15 residues. V lost 2 bases and J lost 7; bases outside the gene matches: 5. Per the germline V gene, CDR1 is SGDLS and CDR2 is YYNGEE. CDR3 DNA sequence: TGTGCCAGCAGCGTCCTAGCGGGAGGAAAAAATGAGCAGTTCTTC. It translates to CASSVLAGGKNEQFF.

This chain uses TRBV27 with TRBJ1-2; 10 positions agree with TRBD1. Unmatched junction bases numbered 3, after V lost 8 bases and J lost 6 bases. This CDR3 has 12 residues. Germline V gives CDR1 MNHEY, CDR2 SMNVEV (reference sequence). CDR3 sequence: CASRTGGNGYTF. In DNA, the CDR3 is TGTGCCAGCCGGACAGGGGGAAATGGCTACACCTTC.

This chain links TRBV20-1 with TRBJ2-7, with TRBD1 matching 7 bases. The CDR3 covers 11 residues. V was clipped by 5 bases and J by 11 bases; unmatched bases: 9. Germline V gene data show CDR1 as DFQATT and CDR2 as SNEGSKA (reference sequence). The CDR3 DNA follows: TGCAGTGCTCCCCAGGGGGTCTGGGAGTACTTC. This codes for CSAPQGVWEYF.

The rearrangement uses TRBV7-8 and TRBJ2-7; tentative D call: TRBD1 (5 bases). The germline CDR1 and CDR2 sequences are SGHVS and FQNEAQ. This CDR3 is 15 amino acids long. Trimming removed 4 bases from V and 2 bases from J, with 15 bases in between. CDR3 bases: TGTGCCAGCAGCTCAACGACAGAGATGACCTACGAGCAGTACTTC. Encoded protein: CASSSTTEMTYEQYF.

The V and J genes are TRBV10-2 and TRBJ1-1; no firm D call. The CDR3 runs 13 residues. The germline V and J ends were trimmed by 8 bases and 7 bases, with 17 bases remaining between them. In germline, CDR1 is WSHSY, CDR2 SAAADI. CDR3 amino acids: CASDDMGGGEAFF. CDR3 nucleotides: TGCGCCAGCGATGATATGGGAGGAGGTGAAGCTTTCTTT.

The rearrangement uses TRBV7-2 and TRBJ2-3, with D uncertain. CDR1 and CDR2 from the germline V gene are SGHTA and FQGNSA. V gave up 6 bases and J gave up 6 bases, with 19 bases separating them. The CDR3 consists of 15 residues. Here the CDR3 DNA reads TGTGCCAGCAGTCCAGTCGAGTTAGCCTCGGATACGCAGTATTTT. Encoded protein: CASSPVELASDTQYF.

The rearrangement uses TRBV4-2 and TRBJ2-1, with TRBD2 matching 9 bases. V dropped 0 bases and J dropped 4; count of bases not matched to a gene: 1. CDR1 and CDR2 from the germline V gene are LGHNA and YNFKEQ. This CDR3 spans 15 amino acids. CDR3: CASSQDAGGYNEQFF. The CDR3 region has the DNA TGTGCCAGCAGCCAAGATGCGGGGGGGTACAATGAGCAGTTCTTC.